This TCR beta chain emerged from a study of beta chain features in type 1 diabetes. Study information: Across every sample, about 110 million sorted cells were examined in total.

The V gene's germline CDR1 is DFQATT and CDR2 SNEGSKA (reference sequence). Trimming took off 1 base at V and 5 bases at J, with 5 bases between the two ends. The CDR3 loop spans 11 amino acids. Points on this clone: This CDR3 is also generated by other DNA sequences in the sample.

Expressed TCRB transcripts were sequenced after all isolated RNA was converted to cDNA. There were approximately 3.5 million reads on average in the naive, central memory and regulatory T cell samples. TCRdb's table, derived via immunoSEQ multiplex PCR, lists solely in-frame clones and lacks some. Of roughly 250,000 clones listed, 68% are singletons. Sorting based on CD45RO/CCR7/CD25/CD127/CD95/CD27 separated CD4+ naive, central memory, regulatory and stem cell-like memory cells. Sequencing was carried out using naive CD4+ T cells from blood. The chain employs TRBV20-1 and TRBJ2-5; possible D gene TRBD2, 5 bases. The sequence was collected from a man under 40 in good health. This chain's CDR3 is CSARGEETQYF. CDR3 nucleotide sequence: TGCAGTGCTAGAGGGGAGGAGACCCAGTACTTC.